Reported below is one T cell receptor beta chain. Its antigen is not known. Trimming cost V 5 bases and J 4 bases, with 11 bases left between them. This CDR3 comprises 13 residues. In germline, CDR1 is LGHDT, CDR2 YNNKEL (reference sequence). From RNA, the CDR3 regions of TCR beta chains were amplified and sequenced. In the first round, RT-PCR was carried out with HTBI primers, and a multiplex PCR formed the second round. TCRdb ran MiXCR on the multiplex PCR reads and lists one entry per CDR3 protein. The data hold approximately 640,000 distinct CDR3 sequences, with roughly two fifths observed a single time. These data come from a study of Graves' ophthalmopathy and Graves' hyperthyroidism. Study summary: Peripheral blood was obtained at first diagnosis, ahead of any treatment.

Overall study findings and caveats: Blood also held most thyroid clonotypes expanded above 0.001 frequency. In separating ophthalmopathy from stable hyperthyroidism, a 13-signature model achieved roughly 87% sensitivity and 75% to 84% specificity. The model achieved 55% to 71% sensitivity and 72.22% specificity for ophthalmopathy progression.

The sequence was collected from an adult man with Graves' ophthalmopathy. The specimen was peripheral blood. The genes are TRBV3-1 and TRBJ1-2, with D possibly TRBD1 on 5 matching bases. DNA of the CDR3: TGTGCCAGCAGCTCCCTCGGGGGCTATGGCTACACCTTC. Its translation is CASSSLGGYGYTF.